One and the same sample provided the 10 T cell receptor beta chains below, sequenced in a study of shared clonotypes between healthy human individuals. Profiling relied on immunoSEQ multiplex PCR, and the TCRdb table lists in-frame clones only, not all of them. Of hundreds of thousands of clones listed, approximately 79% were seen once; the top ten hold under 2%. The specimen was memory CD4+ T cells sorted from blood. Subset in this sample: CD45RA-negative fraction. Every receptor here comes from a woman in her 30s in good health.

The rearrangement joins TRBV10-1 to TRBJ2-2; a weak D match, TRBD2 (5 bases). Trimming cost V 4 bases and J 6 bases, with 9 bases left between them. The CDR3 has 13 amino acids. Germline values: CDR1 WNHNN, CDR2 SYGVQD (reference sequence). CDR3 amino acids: CASSGKRAGELFF. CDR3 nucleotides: TGCGCCAGCAGTGGGAAGAGGGCCGGGGAGCTGTTTTTT.

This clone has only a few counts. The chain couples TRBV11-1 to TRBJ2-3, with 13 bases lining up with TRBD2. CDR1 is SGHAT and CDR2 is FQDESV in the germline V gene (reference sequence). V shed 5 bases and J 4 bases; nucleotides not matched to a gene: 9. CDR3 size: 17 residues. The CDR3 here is CASSPGTSGIRPDTQYF. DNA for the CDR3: TGTGCCAGCAGCCCAGGGACTAGCGGGATAAGGCCAGATACGCAGTATTTT.

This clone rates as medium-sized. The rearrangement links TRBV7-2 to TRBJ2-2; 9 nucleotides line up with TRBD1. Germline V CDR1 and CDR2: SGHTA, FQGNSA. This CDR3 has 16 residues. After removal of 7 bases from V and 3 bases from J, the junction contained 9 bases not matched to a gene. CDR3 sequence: CASISTGTGHTGELFF. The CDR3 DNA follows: TGTGCCAGCATCTCGACCGGGACAGGGCACACCGGGGAGCTGTTTTTT.

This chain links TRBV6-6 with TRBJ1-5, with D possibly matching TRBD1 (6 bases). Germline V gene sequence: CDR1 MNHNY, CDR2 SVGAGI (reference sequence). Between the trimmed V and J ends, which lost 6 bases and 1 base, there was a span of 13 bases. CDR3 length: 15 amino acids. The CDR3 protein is CASRATGDSNQPQHF. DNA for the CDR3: TGTGCCAGCAGAGCGACAGGCGACAGCAATCAGCCCCAGCATTTT.

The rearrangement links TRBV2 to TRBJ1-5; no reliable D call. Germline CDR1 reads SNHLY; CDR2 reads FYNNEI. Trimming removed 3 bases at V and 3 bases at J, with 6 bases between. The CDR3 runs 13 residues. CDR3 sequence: CASSDSYNQPQHF. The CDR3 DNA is TGTGCCAGCAGTGACAGTTACAATCAGCCCCAGCATTTT.

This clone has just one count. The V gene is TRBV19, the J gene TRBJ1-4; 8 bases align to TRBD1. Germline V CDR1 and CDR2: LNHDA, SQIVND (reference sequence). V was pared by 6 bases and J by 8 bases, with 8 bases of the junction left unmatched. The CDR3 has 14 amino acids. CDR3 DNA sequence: TGTGCCAGTAGCCCGACAGGGGCGGAAGAAAAACTGTTTTTT. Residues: CASSPTGAEEKLFF.

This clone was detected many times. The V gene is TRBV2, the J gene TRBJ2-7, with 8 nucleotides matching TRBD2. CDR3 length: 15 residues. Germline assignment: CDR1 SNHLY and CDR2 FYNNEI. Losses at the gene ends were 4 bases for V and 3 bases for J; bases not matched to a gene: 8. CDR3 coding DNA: TGTGCCAGCAGTGCCGTGACTAGCGAGTACTACGAGCAGTACTTC. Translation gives CASSAVTSEYYEQYF.

CDR3 bases: TGCAGCGTTGACCCCAGAGAAGCTAACTATGGCTACACCTTC. It translates to CSVDPREANYGYTF. The V gene is TRBV29-1, the J gene TRBJ1-2; D is unclear. The germline V and J ends were trimmed by 3 bases and 0 bases, with 11 bases remaining between them. Germline V gene sequence: CDR1 SQVTM, CDR2 ANQGSEA. The CDR3 extends over 14 amino acids.

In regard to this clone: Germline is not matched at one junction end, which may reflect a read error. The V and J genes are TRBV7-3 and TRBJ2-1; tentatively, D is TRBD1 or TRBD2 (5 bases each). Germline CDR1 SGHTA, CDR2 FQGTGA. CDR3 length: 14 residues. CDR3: CASSLTQGRNEQFF. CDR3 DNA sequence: TGTGCCAGCAGCCTAACCCAGGGACGAAATGAGCAGTTCTTC. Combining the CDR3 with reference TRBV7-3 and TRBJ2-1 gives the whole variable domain GAGVSQTPSNKVTEKGKYVELRCDPISGHTALYWYRQSLGQGPEFLIYFQGTGAADDSGLPNDRFFAVRPEGSVSTLKIQRTERGDSAVYLCASSLTQGRNEQFFGPGTRLTVL.

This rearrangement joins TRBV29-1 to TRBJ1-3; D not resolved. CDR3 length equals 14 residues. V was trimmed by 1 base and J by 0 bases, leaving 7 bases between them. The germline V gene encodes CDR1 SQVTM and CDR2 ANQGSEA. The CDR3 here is CSVEGTHSGNTIYF. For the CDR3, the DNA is TGCAGCGTTGAAGGGACTCACTCTGGAAACACCATATATTTT.